This T cell receptor beta chain was found in a study of Graves' ophthalmopathy and Graves' hyperthyroidism. Overall study: The authors collected peripheral blood at initial diagnosis, before any treatment.

Pregnant or lactating patients and those with other autoimmune diseases or uncontrolled infections were excluded. CDR3 size: 13 residues. CDR1 is MNHNS, CDR2 SASEGT, per germline. Findings and caveats of the study: With just over 70% sensitivity and more than 72% specificity, the model predicted ophthalmopathy progression.

With regard to this clonotype: The antigen is undetermined. The junction departs from germline at one end; a sequencing error may be responsible.

Transcripts of RNA were the source for amplifying TCR beta CDR3 regions. Following a first-round RT-PCR that used HTBI primers, a second-round multiplex PCR was carried out. MiXCR, applied by TCRdb to the multiplex PCR reads, yields one record per CDR3 protein. The table records about 370,000 distinct CDR3 sequences, approximately 18% of them present only once. The V and J genes are TRBV6-1 and TRBJ2-7; no definite D call. The origin of this receptor is an adult woman with stable Graves' hyperthyroidism. Sequences were obtained from peripheral blood. In nucleotides, the CDR3 is TGTGCCAGCAGTGAGGTCCTAGAGTACGATCAGTACTTC. Its translation is CASSEVLEYDQYF.